This T cell receptor (beta chain) was captured by sequencing in a study of OX40 agonist ivuxolimab in advanced cancers. Study-wide context: Subjects had a mean age of about 57 years, with a range of roughly 23 to 79; 82.7% were male.

Points from the study as a whole: Clonal expansion among partial responders at 0.1-3.0 mg/kg ranked near the lowest. What antigens the expanded peripheral T cells recognized was never established.

This clone was found once. What it recognizes is unknown. The assay was immunoSEQ multiplex PCR, and TCRdb's table has in-frame clones only and misses some. The table lists tens of thousands of clones, 70% to 90% of them singletons. J gave up 1 base and V 8 bases, and 4 bases lay outside the gene matches. This CDR3 has 14 amino acids. Germline V gene data show CDR1 as MDHEN and CDR2 as SYDVKM. V usage is TRBV28 and J usage is TRBJ1-4, with 7 bases fitting TRBD1. Specimen: CD4+ or CD8+ T cells sorted from blood, collected in a trial of the OX40 agonist ivuxolimab. The TCR was taken from an adult with an advanced solid tumor such as melanoma, head and neck, liver or kidney cancer. Here the CDR3 DNA reads TGTGCCAGCGCAACAGGGGTAACTAATGAAAAACTGTTTTTT. Protein product: CASATGVTNEKLFF.